This TCR beta chain came from a study of Ad26.COV2.S vaccination and SARS-CoV-2 variants. Profiled with immunoSEQ multiplex PCR; TCRdb holds only in-frame clones, not every one. The top ten clones hold about 5.9% of a sample with some 190,000 clones, roughly 85% of them seen once. The V end lost 7 bases, the J end lost 3 bases, and 16 bases lay between the germline ends. This CDR3 comprises 14 residues. CDR1 is WNHNN and CDR2 is SYGVQD in the germline V gene (reference sequence). This specimen was peripheral blood, taken after recovery from COVID-19. The receptor comes from a human donor who had recovered from COVID-19. The V call is TRBV10-1, the J call TRBJ2-7; D is unclear. The CDR3 is CASNPPAALYEQYF. CDR3 sequence (DNA): TGCGCCAGCAACCCCCCGGCCGCCCTCTACGAGCAGTACTTC.